This TCR beta chain was sequenced during a study of cytomegalovirus exposure and HLA in healthy donors. With respect to this clone: As yet, its antigen is unknown.

With 60 Vbeta and 13 Jbeta primers, the PCR was carried out. Authors' data handling: There were around 80 million unique TCR beta chains by a later count, and about 11 million of them were shared. TCRdb keeps only in-frame clones here, not all; method: immunoSEQ multiplex PCR. V and J calls and clone size are copied from that table; D and trimming were computed from the DNA. Of approximately 170,000 clones listed, about 77% were seen once; the top ten hold around 3%. Study outcomes and limitations: Among CMV-associated TCR beta chains, most appeared HLA-restricted in a later analysis. In a later analysis, a genetic analysis reported fewer productive-TCR N-insertions in an Asian-associated ancestry cluster than the cohort average.

The V segment lost 0 bases and the J segment 12 bases; nucleotides outside the gene matches: 12. Germline values: CDR1 SGDLS, CDR2 YYNGEE. CDR3 length: 16 amino acids. The clonotype originates from a middle-aged woman in good health and CMV-seropositive. Sequencing was performed on PBMCs. The chain couples TRBV9 to TRBJ2-1; TRBD2 aligns across 10 bases. In DNA form, the CDR3 reads TGTGCCAGCAGCGTAGATTCGAGCGGGGGGGTTGGGGGGCAGTTCTTC. Amino acids: CASSVDSSGGVGGQFF.